This T cell receptor (beta chain) was retrieved from a study of a mutant IDH1 vaccine in newly diagnosed glioma. Study-level background: With temozolomide cycles, or 4-6 weeks after radiotherapy alone, vaccination was started.

This CDR3 contains 16 residues. Trimming shortened V by 2 bases and J by 0 bases, and 13 bases separated the two germline ends. Germline assignment: CDR1 MNHNY and CDR2 SVGAGI (reference sequence). Assay: immunoSEQ multiplex PCR; the TCRdb copy retains only in-frame clones and omits some. The repertoire holds 25,000 to 35,000 clones, 80% to 90% seen once, with roughly 20% in the top ten. A remark on this clone: The antigen is not known.

Time point of the sample: week 5, during vaccination. What each vaccine dose contained was 300 ug of mutant IDH1 20-mer peptide, accompanied by topical imiquimod. Material: PBMCs, obtained from a glioma patient whose treatment included an IDH1 peptide vaccine. The chain carries TRBV6-6 and TRBJ1-2; tentatively, D is TRBD1 (6 bases). The TCR originated in a young man with glioma. Here the CDR3 DNA reads TGTGCCAGCAGTTACGATCCCGGGGGGCCTAACTATGGCTACACCTTC. It yields the protein CASSYDPGGPNYGYTF.